Shown below are 3 T cell receptor beta chains from a single sample sequenced in a study of cytomegalovirus exposure and HLA in healthy donors. The study ran its PCR with 60 Vbeta and 13 Jbeta primers. Sequencing was performed with immunoSEQ multiplex PCR; in TCRdb, only in-frame clones are kept and a portion is missing. The sample has about 130,000 clones, around three quarters seen once; the top ten hold approximately 1.2%. Source material: PBMCs. The receptor source for this set is a female donor in good health and CMV-seronegative.

In DNA, the CDR3 is TGCGCCAGCAGCCAAAACGGAAACATTCAGTACTTC. Translating it yields CASSQNGNIQYF. The J gene is TRBJ2-4, the V gene TRBV4-1; D gene uncertain. The V gene's germline CDR1 is MGHRA and CDR2 YSYEKL. CDR3 size: 12 residues. The ends were cut back, 2 bases at V and 6 bases at J, with 5 bases in the middle.

V is TRBV27 and J is TRBJ2-1; 8 bases line up with TRBD2. The V gene's germline CDR1 is MNHEY and CDR2 SMNVEV (reference sequence). J lost 7 bases, V lost 5 bases, and 10 bases had no gene match. The CDR3 consists of 15 residues. The CDR3 loop is CASSVTGGPWNEQFF. The CDR3 DNA follows: TGTGCCAGCAGTGTTACGGGAGGGCCCTGGAATGAGCAGTTCTTC.

This clone was counted only a few times. The V gene is TRBV6-1, the J gene TRBJ1-3, with D maybe TRBD1 (6 bases). The CDR3 contains 15 residues. The V gene lost 2 bases and the J gene lost 4 bases, with 12 bases spanning the gap. Germline V gene lookup returns CDR1 MNHNS and CDR2 SASEGT. The CDR3 DNA sequence: TGTGCCAGCAGTGAACAGGGGCAGAAGGGAAACACCATATATTTT. This translates into CASSEQGQKGNTIYF.